This T cell receptor (beta chain) was recorded in a study of immune evolution from preneoplasia to lung adenocarcinoma. Study-level points and caveats: Top clone share appeared to fall from AAH through AIS, MIA, adenocarcinoma.

H&E slides confirmed each diagnosis, reviewed by two pathologists independently. Premalignant or tumor cells were enriched by macro-dissection after pathologic assessment. Concerning this clone itself: The antigen is not known.

Profiling relied on immunoSEQ multiplex PCR, and the TCRdb table lists in-frame clones only, not all of them. Of some 4,200 clones listed, roughly 80% were seen once; the top ten hold 6% to 7.5%. Germline V gene sequence: CDR1 MNHNY, CDR2 SVGAGI (reference sequence). This CDR3 region has 16 residues. The V gene end was trimmed by 6 bases and the J gene end by 0 bases; junction bases not matched to a gene: 10. The chain recombines TRBV6-6 with TRBJ1-1, with 7 positions matching TRBD1. This TCR was recovered from a person between 45 and 75 years old with lung adenocarcinoma. The sample comprised FFPE minimally invasive lung adenocarcinoma tissue. The CDR3 DNA reads as TGTGCCAGCAGAGATCGACAGGGCCAACTGAACACTGAAGCTTTCTTT. Its protein product is CASRDRQGQLNTEAFF.